The rows below give T cell receptor beta chains drawn from one sample of a study of human T cells and chemical hapten exposure. TCRdb re-called the RACE reads through MiXCR, storing one row per CDR3 protein. Of about 350,000 distinct CDR3 sequences in the sample, 6% to 7% were seen once. The specimen was whole blood, collected in connection with sensitization to the hapten diphenylcyclopropenone (DPC). The origin of the receptors is a woman under 30 with alopecia areata. Some clones in this sample may be carry-over from other donors' samples. CDR3s include the opening cysteine and the closing phenylalanine or tryptophan. D genes are given only for firm matches.

TRBV7-9	NA	TRBJ2-3	CASSSRDSTDTQYF
TRBV14	NA	TRBJ1-2	CASSRLTAYGYTF
TRBV20-1	NA	TRBJ1-2	CSASLINGYTF
TRBV9	NA	TRBJ2-3	CASSSETERNTDTQYF
TRBV7-3	TRBD2	TRBJ2-3	CASSLTTSGFTDTQYF
TRBV3-1	NA	TRBJ2-7	CASSSRTMLNEQYF
TRBV13	NA	TRBJ2-1	CASSLEFGGAAVNEQFF
TRBV28	TRBD1	TRBJ2-1	CASSVGQGLDEQFF
TRBV5-1	NA	TRBJ2-7	CASSLRGTGSYEQYF
TRBV4-3	TRBD1	TRBJ2-3	CASSQVDRRNTQYF
TRBV6-5	TRBD1	TRBJ1-1	CASSSDRGLAEAFF
TRBV20-1	NA	TRBJ1-6	CSAHWAGLDNSPLHF
TRBV6-2/TRBV6-3	TRBD1	TRBJ2-5	CASHRTQGNQETQYF
TRBV3-1	NA	TRBJ2-3	CASSQVAASTDTQYF
TRBV4-2	NA	TRBJ2-3	CASSQEAGGGLITDTQYF
TRBV9	TRBD1	TRBJ1-1	CASSVEAGGVNTEAFF
TRBV12-3/TRBV12-4	NA	TRBJ1-2	CASGSGTQDYGYTF
TRBV24-1	TRBD1	TRBJ1-4	CAAGQGNTNEKLFF
TRBV5-1	TRBD2	TRBJ2-5	CASSTLAGLRETQYF
TRBV7-2	TRBD2	TRBJ2-4	CASARLAGAKNIQYF
TRBV27	NA	TRBJ1-1	CASRGAPWVNTEAFF
TRBV2	NA	TRBJ2-5	CASSGGSSQETQYF
TRBV19	TRBD1	TRBJ1-2	CASRGTVYGYTF
TRBV28	TRBD2	TRBJ2-7	CASSPPGLAKYF
TRBV7-2	NA	TRBJ2-6	CASSQFGGSGANVLTF
TRBV7-6	TRBD2	TRBJ2-7	CASSSERGPGEQYF
TRBV6-5	TRBD2	TRBJ2-2	CASSGGRAGELFF
TRBV29-1	NA	TRBJ2-3	CSVGSSNTDTQYF
TRBV19	NA	TRBJ2-1	CASSLRDTHSDEQFF
TRBV7-2	NA	TRBJ2-1	CASSLGGGSYNEQFF
TRBV7-9	NA	TRBJ1-5	CASSPGQAGNQPQHF